The clone carrying this TCR beta chain was observed once. This CDR3 spans 15 amino acids. Trimming took 4 bases from V and 3 from J; bases not matched to a gene: 4. Looked up from germline, CDR1 is SGDLS and CDR2 is YYNGEE. Only in-frame clones appear in the TCRdb table, and some are missing; sequencing was by immunoSEQ multiplex PCR. The sample holds under 1,100,000 clones, about 75% seen once. These data come from a study of shared clonotypes between healthy human individuals. Study at large: Sampling drew on donors who were two women and a few men aged 18 to 49.

The chain employs TRBV9 and TRBJ2-1; 10 bases fit TRBD1. This clonotype was obtained from a man between 18 and 29 years old in good health. The sample consisted of memory CD4+ T cells sorted from blood. Regarding subset: CD45RA-negative fraction. The CDR3 reads CASSPRDRGYNEQFF. As DNA, the CDR3 is TGTGCCAGCAGCCCCCGGGACAGGGGCTACAATGAGCAGTTCTTC.